These 28 T cell receptor beta chains were sequenced from one sample in a study of blood T cell repertoires in COVID-19. Clones were read by immunoSEQ multiplex PCR, and TCRdb kept only the in-frame ones, dropping some. The table includes 130,000 to 150,000 clones, more than 70% detected once. Sample: peripheral blood. These receptors originate from a man between 60 and 70 years old with active or convalescent COVID-19.

The chain is built from TRBV19 and TRBJ2-7, with 7 nucleotides matching TRBD1. J gave up 7 bases and V 3 bases, and 9 bases lay outside the gene matches. The V gene's germline CDR1 is LNHDA and CDR2 SQIVND (reference sequence). The CDR3 has 14 residues. The CDR3 region has the DNA TGTGCCAGTAGTATCGCGACAGGGACGGGGGAGCAGTACTTC. As protein: CASSIATGTGEQYF.

The J gene is TRBJ1-6, the V gene TRBV19; 10 bases map to TRBD1. Germline V lookup: CDR1 LNHDA, CDR2 SQIVND (reference sequence). Losses at the gene ends were 10 bases for V and 8 bases for J; bases not matched to a gene: 5. This CDR3 spans 13 amino acids. The CDR3 DNA reads as TGTGCCACCCGGGACAGGGGTTATTCACCCCTCCACTTT. This encodes CATRDRGYSPLHF. The whole variable domain, filled in from reference TRBV19 and TRBJ1-6, reads DGGITQSPKYLFRKEGQNVTLSCEQNLNHDAMYWYRQDPGQGLRLIYYSQIVNDFQKGDIAEGYSVSREKKESFPLTVTSAQKNPTAFYLCATRDRGYSPLHFGNGTRLTVT.

The J gene is TRBJ2-5, the V gene TRBV10-3, with D possibly TRBD2 on 5 matching bases. With 11 bases removed from V and 5 bases from J, the gap between germline ends came to 21 bases. The CDR3 contains 14 residues. Germline loops: CDR1 ENHRY, CDR2 SYGVKD. The CDR3 region has the DNA TGTGCCGCCTCGGGTCGTACTAGGGCGGAGACCCAGTACTTC. It is translated as CAASGRTRAETQYF.

The chain is built from TRBV6-4 and TRBJ1-1, with a tentative D call TRBD1 (6 bases). The V end was cut by 6 bases, the J end by 4 bases, with 18 bases between. Germline CDR1 reads MRHNA; CDR2 reads SNTAGT. The length of the CDR3 is 15 residues. The CDR3 loop is CASSPKMLGGTEAFF. The DNA for the CDR3 is TGTGCCAGCAGCCCCAAGATGTTAGGGGGCACTGAAGCTTTCTTT.

In its sample, this clone was seen once. V gene TRBV28 combines with J gene TRBJ1-1, with TRBD1 matching over 10 bases. In germline, CDR1 is MDHEN, CDR2 SYDVKM. There are 15 residues in the CDR3. Losses at the gene ends were 5 bases for V and 8 bases for J; bases not matched to a gene: 11. The chain's CDR3 is CASSLTEPGQGEAFF. The CDR3 nucleotides read TGTGCCAGCAGTCTTACCGAGCCGGGACAGGGGGAAGCTTTCTTT.

The rearrangement links TRBV7-2 to TRBJ2-1; D remains unclear. The CDR3 has 15 residues. Germline-derived CDR1 and CDR2 are SGHTA and FQGNSA. V was trimmed by 1 base and J by 9 bases, leaving 16 bases between them. The CDR3 loop reads CASSLGETSVSEQFF. The CDR3 DNA reads TGTGCCAGCAGCTTAGGAGAAACGTCCGTGAGTGAGCAGTTCTTC.

This chain connects TRBV5-8 to TRBJ2-3; D uncertain. V was shortened by 4 bases and J by 4 bases, with 13 bases between the two germline ends. The germline gives CDR1 SGHTS, CDR2 YDEGEE. The CDR3 is 14 residues long. CDR3 in DNA: TGTGCCAGCAGCCCGGAGTTGGGTTCAGATACGCAGTATTTT. This gives the protein CASSPELGSDTQYF. Looking up the rest from reference TRBV5-8 and TRBJ2-3 gives the full variable domain: EAGVTQSPTHLIKTRGQQATLRCSPISGHTSVYWYQQALGLGLQFLLWYDEGEERNRGNFPPRFSGRQFPNYSSELNVNALELEDSALYLCASSPELGSDTQYFGPGTRLTVL.

This clone turned up a few times. The chain joins TRBV27 to TRBJ2-3, with D tentatively TRBD2 (6 bases). The CDR3 consists of 15 residues. The germline V and J ends were trimmed by 0 bases and 3 bases, with 10 bases remaining between them. Germline V lookup: CDR1 MNHEY, CDR2 SMNVEV (reference sequence). The CDR3 spells CASSLSGGWTDTQYF. Written as DNA, the CDR3 is TGTGCCAGCAGTTTATCGGGAGGTTGGACAGATACGCAGTATTTT.

There are a few counts of this clone. V is TRBV24-1 and J is TRBJ2-7; 8 bases fit TRBD1. The V segment lost 4 bases and the J segment 1 base; nucleotides outside the gene matches: 11. The CDR3 has 17 amino acids. CDR1 is KGHDR, CDR2 SFDVKD, per germline. In nucleotides, the CDR3 is TGTGCCACCAGTGACCGCGGACAGGGCGAAGGTTCCTACGAGCAGTACTTC. It codes for CATSDRGQGEGSYEQYF.

The chain combines TRBV24-1 with TRBJ2-2; D possibly corresponds to TRBD1 (5 bases). V gave up 1 base and J gave up 0 bases, with 11 bases separating them. From germline, CDR1 is KGHDR and CDR2 SFDVKD. This CDR3 contains 17 residues. For the CDR3, the DNA is TGTGCCACCAGTGATTTAGGGCAGGGCACGAACACCGGGGAGCTGTTTTTT. Amino acids: CATSDLGQGTNTGELFF.

The J gene is TRBJ2-7, the V gene TRBV13; 10 bases map to TRBD2. This CDR3 contains 15 residues. CDR1 PRHDT and CDR2 FYEKMQ come from the germline V gene (reference sequence). The trim removed 1 base at V and 5 bases at J, leaving 5 bases unmatched. The DNA for the CDR3 is TGTGCCAGCAGCTTAGTGGCTAGCGGGAGACACGAGCAGTACTTC. It yields the protein CASSLVASGRHEQYF. Filled out from reference TRBV13 and TRBJ2-7, the complete variable domain reads AAGVIQSPRHLIKEKRETATLKCYPIPRHDTVYWYQQGPGQDPQFLISFYEKMQSDKGSIPDRFSAQQFSDYHSELNMSSLELGDSALYFCASSLVASGRHEQYFGPGTRLTVT.

This chain links TRBV30 with TRBJ2-4, with 7 positions matching TRBD1. V dropped 0 bases and J dropped 1; count of bases not matched to a gene: 0. In germline, CDR1 is GTSNPN, CDR2 SVGIG (reference sequence). CDR3 length: 14 amino acids. The DNA of the CDR3 is TGTGCCTGGAGTGTACAGGGGGCCAAAAACATTCAGTACTTC. As protein: CAWSVQGAKNIQYF.

V is TRBV7-9 and J is TRBJ2-1; no clear D gene. This CDR3 spans 14 amino acids. The ends were cut back, 2 bases at V and 4 bases at J, with 9 bases in the middle. Germline lookup yields CDR1 SEHNR and CDR2 FQNEAQ (reference sequence). CDR3: CASSLTLTYNEQFF. The CDR3 coding sequence is TGTGCCAGCAGCTTAACCCTGACTTACAATGAGCAGTTCTTC. Supplemented by reference TRBV7-9 and TRBJ2-1, the full variable domain reads DTGVSQNPRHKITKRGQNVTFRCDPISEHNRLYWYRQTLGQGPEFLTYFQNEAQLEKSRLLSDRFSAERPKGSFSTLEIQRTEQGDSAMYLCASSLTLTYNEQFFGPGTRLTVL.

V and J are TRBV9 and TRBJ2-7, with 7 nucleotides matching TRBD2. Germline CDR1 SGDLS, CDR2 YYNGEE. The CDR3 extends over 14 amino acids. The trim removed 6 bases at V and 4 bases at J, leaving 10 bases unmatched. The CDR3 nucleotides are TGTGCCAGCACTCGGACTAGTAAGTCATACGAGCAGTACTTC. This encodes CASTRTSKSYEQYF.

This clone has more than one count but fewer than ten. The chain employs TRBV10-3 and TRBJ2-1, with 7 positions matching TRBD2. Per the germline V gene, CDR1 is ENHRY and CDR2 is SYGVKD. V trimming: 6 bases; J trimming: 6 bases; junction bases outside the gene matches: 11. The CDR3 spans 15 residues. The CDR3 reads CAISPGAGVGNEQFF. The CDR3 DNA follows: TGTGCCATCAGCCCCGGGGCGGGAGTCGGCAATGAGCAGTTCTTC.

This chain links TRBV6-5 with TRBJ1-2; D uncertain. The germline V gene has CDR1 MNHEY and CDR2 SVGAGI. The length of the CDR3 is 11 residues. Trimming left V 6 bases short and J 1 base short, with 3 bases between. CDR3 in amino acids: CASSSNYGYTF. The DNA of the CDR3 is TGTGCCAGCAGCAGTAACTATGGCTACACCTTC.

In this sample, this clone turned up a few times. This chain connects TRBV28 to TRBJ1-2, with 9 positions matching TRBD1. V shed 6 bases, J shed 2 bases, and the junction held 13 bases outside the gene matches. The CDR3 consists of 17 residues. Germline lookup yields CDR1 MDHEN and CDR2 SYDVKM. CDR3: CASSGLRDRARNYGYTF. CDR3 coding DNA: TGTGCCAGCAGCGGCCTCCGGGACAGGGCGAGAAACTATGGCTACACCTTC.

As to this clone: Other DNA sequences in the sample encode the same CDR3. The chain combines TRBV27 with TRBJ2-7; D is possibly TRBD2 (6 bases). This CDR3 is built from 12 residues. Germline CDR1 is MNHEY and CDR2 is SMNVEV (reference sequence). V shed 5 bases and J shed 5 bases, with 10 bases lying between them. The CDR3 DNA is TGTGCCAGCAGTGGGGGGAACCACGAGCAGTACTTC. As protein: CASSGGNHEQYF.

This chain links TRBV5-6 with TRBJ2-5; TRBD1 matches at 9 bases. V was pared by 4 bases and J by 7 bases, with 8 bases of the junction left unmatched. The CDR3 is made up of 14 amino acids. Germline-derived CDR1 and CDR2 are SGHDT and YYEEEE. CDR3 nucleotides: TGTGCCAGCAGCGCGCGGGACAGGGTGTGGACCCAGTACTTC. Translating it yields CASSARDRVWTQYF.

The table lists this clone with a few counts. The chain combines TRBV9 with TRBJ2-2; D unresolved. CDR1 and CDR2 (germline): SGDLS, YYNGEE. Trimming took off 4 bases at V and 1 base at J, with 11 bases between the two ends. The CDR3 is 15 residues long. CDR3 region: CASSPFLGNTGELFF. In DNA, the CDR3 is TGTGCCAGCAGCCCCTTCCTCGGGAACACCGGGGAGCTGTTTTTT. Full variable domain (remainder filled in from reference TRBV9 and TRBJ2-2): DSGVTQTPKHLITATGQRVTLRCSPRSGDLSVYWYQQSLDQGLQFLIQYYNGEERAKGNILERFSAQQFPDLHSELNLSSLELGDSALYFCASSPFLGNTGELFFGEGSRLTVL.

The rearrangement uses TRBV2 and TRBJ2-1, with 8 bases identical to TRBD2. The CDR3 contains 15 residues. Germline lookup yields CDR1 SNHLY and CDR2 FYNNEI. V shed 5 bases, J shed 1 base, and the junction held 4 bases outside the gene matches. The DNA of the CDR3 is TGTGCCAGCAGTTTAGCGGGACCGTCCTACAATGAGCAGTTCTTC. The encoded protein is CASSLAGPSYNEQFF.

This clone was found once. This chain joins TRBV5-4 and TRBJ1-1, with D hard to call. The V gene lost 1 base and the J gene lost 0 bases, with 16 bases spanning the gap. CDR1 is SGHNT, CDR2 YYREEE, per germline (reference sequence). The CDR3 consists of 17 residues. CDR3: CASSLFASTGVNTEAFF. Written as DNA, the CDR3 is TGTGCCAGCAGCTTGTTCGCCTCGACCGGGGTGAACACTGAAGCTTTCTTT.

This chain joins TRBV18 and TRBJ2-3; possible D gene TRBD2, 5 bases. This CDR3 contains 16 residues. Germline V gives CDR1 KGHSH, CDR2 LQKENI. V lost 4 bases, J lost 1 base, and 15 bases lay in between. The CDR3 nucleotides read TGTGCCAGCTCACGGGCGAAGGGAGCTGGCACAGATACGCAGTATTTT. This translates into CASSRAKGAGTDTQYF.

Only one count was recorded for this clone. The J gene is TRBJ2-1, the V gene TRBV7-2, with a tentative D call TRBD1 (7 bases). Germline-derived CDR1 and CDR2 are SGHTA and FQGNSA. The CDR3 spans 13 residues. Trimming pared 5 bases from V and 8 bases from J, leaving 13 bases between. This chain's CDR3 is CASSADREDEQFF. The DNA for the CDR3 is TGTGCCAGCAGCGCCGACAGGGAGGATGAGCAGTTCTTC. The variable domain in full, with the rest retrieved from reference TRBV7-2 and TRBJ2-1, is GAGVSQSPSNKVTEKGKDVELRCDPISGHTALYWYRQSLGQGLEFLIYFQGNSAPDKSGLPSDRFSAERTGGSVSTLTIQRTQQEDSAVYLCASSADREDEQFFGPGTRLTVL.

The genes are TRBV2 and TRBJ2-5, with 8 positions matching TRBD1. V lost 2 bases and J lost 2; bases outside the gene matches: 1. The CDR3 is made up of 14 amino acids. In germline, CDR1 is SNHLY, CDR2 FYNNEI. The CDR3 is CASSEWTGQETQYF. For the CDR3, the DNA is TGTGCCAGCAGTGAATGGACAGGGCAAGAGACCCAGTACTTC.

V usage is TRBV6-5 and J usage is TRBJ1-5; 7 nucleotides match TRBD1. This CDR3 region has 13 residues. V was pared by 6 bases and J by 4 bases, with 3 bases of the junction left unmatched. CDR1 and CDR2 (germline): MNHEY, SVGAGI. The CDR3: CASSPTGNQPQHF. The CDR3 DNA follows: TGTGCCAGCAGCCCGACAGGGAATCAGCCCCAGCATTTT.

This clone has a single count. V and J are TRBV6-2 or TRBV6-3 and TRBJ1-4; 8 bases are a match to TRBD1. The germline CDR1 and CDR2 sequences are MNHEY and SVGEGT. With V trimmed by 2 bases and J by 10 bases, 12 bases remained unmatched. The CDR3 spans 16 residues. This chain's CDR3 is CASSYRTGTGRGKLFF. The CDR3 DNA follows: TGTGCCAGCAGTTACCGAACCGGGACAGGAAGGGGAAAACTGTTTTTT.

This clone was detected only once. V gene TRBV24-1 combines with J gene TRBJ2-1; D possibly corresponds to TRBD2 (5 bases). V lost 5 bases and J 0 bases, leaving 13 bases between the germline ends. This CDR3 has 16 amino acids. Germline V gives CDR1 KGHDR, CDR2 SFDVKD. The CDR3: CATSGRQTSSYNEQFF. In DNA form, the CDR3 reads TGTGCCACCAGTGGGAGGCAGACGAGCTCCTACAATGAGCAGTTCTTC.